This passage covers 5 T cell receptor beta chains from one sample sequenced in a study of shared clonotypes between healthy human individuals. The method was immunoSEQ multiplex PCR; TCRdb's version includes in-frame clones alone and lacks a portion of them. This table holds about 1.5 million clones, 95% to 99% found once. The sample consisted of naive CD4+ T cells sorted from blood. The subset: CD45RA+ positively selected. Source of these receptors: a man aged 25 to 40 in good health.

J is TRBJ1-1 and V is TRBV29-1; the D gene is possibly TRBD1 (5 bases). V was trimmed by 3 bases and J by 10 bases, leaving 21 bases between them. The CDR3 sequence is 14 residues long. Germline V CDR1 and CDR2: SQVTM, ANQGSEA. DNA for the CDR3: TGCAGCGTTGAGTTTCTGACAGCCGAACATCCAGCTTTCTTT. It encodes CSVEFLTAEHPAFF.

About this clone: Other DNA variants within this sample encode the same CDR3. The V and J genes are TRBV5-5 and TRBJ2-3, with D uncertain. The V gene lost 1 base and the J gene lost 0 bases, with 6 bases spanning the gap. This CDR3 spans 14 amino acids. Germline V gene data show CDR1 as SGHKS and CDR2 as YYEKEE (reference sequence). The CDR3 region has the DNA TGTGCCAGCAGCTTGATCGCCAGCACAGATACGCAGTATTTT. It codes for CASSLIASTDTQYF.

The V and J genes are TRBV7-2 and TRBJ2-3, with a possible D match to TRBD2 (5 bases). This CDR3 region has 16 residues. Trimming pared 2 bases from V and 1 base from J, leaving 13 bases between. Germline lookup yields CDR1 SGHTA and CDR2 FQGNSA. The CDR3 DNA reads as TGTGCCAGCAGCTTAAGGTCGGCGGGTGGCACAGATACGCAGTATTTT. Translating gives CASSLRSAGGTDTQYF.

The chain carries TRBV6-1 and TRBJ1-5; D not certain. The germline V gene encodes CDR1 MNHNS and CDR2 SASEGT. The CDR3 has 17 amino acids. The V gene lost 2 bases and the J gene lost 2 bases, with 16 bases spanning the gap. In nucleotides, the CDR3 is TGTGCCAGCAGTGAATCCCCTGGTAGGCAGCGCAATCAGCCCCAGCATTTT. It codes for CASSESPGRQRNQPQHF.

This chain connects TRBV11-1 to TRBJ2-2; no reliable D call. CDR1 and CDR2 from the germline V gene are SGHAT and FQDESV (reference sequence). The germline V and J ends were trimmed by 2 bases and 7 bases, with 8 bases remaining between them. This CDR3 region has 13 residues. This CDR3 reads CASSLRAGGELFF. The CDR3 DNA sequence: TGTGCCAGCAGCTTACGGGCTGGCGGGGAGCTGTTTTTT.